This TCR beta chain was captured in a study of blood T cell repertoires in COVID-19. At the level of the study: PBMCs, B-cell-depleted T cells, or T cells were the source of the cDNA or gDNA that made up the material.

Under the authors' procedure: How many nucleated cells were present was estimated from reference gene primer amplification. The assay was immunoSEQ multiplex PCR, and TCRdb's table has in-frame clones only and misses some. Clone size and the V and J calls come from that table; the DNA yielded D and trimming. The table lists roughly 500,000 clones, around 85% of them singletons. The V end lost 3 bases, the J end lost 4 bases, and 12 bases lay between the germline ends. Germline V gives CDR1 SGHTA, CDR2 FQGTGA. The CDR3 spans 14 residues. J is TRBJ1-1 and V is TRBV7-3; a possible D gene is TRBD1 (5 bases). The receptor was derived from a human donor in a cohort sampled during active COVID-19. The sequenced material came from peripheral blood. The CDR3 here is CASSLTGRGTEAFF. CDR3 nucleotides: TGTGCCAGCAGCTTGACTGGGAGGGGCACTGAAGCTTTCTTT.